This T cell receptor (beta chain) was sequenced in a study of control samples from healthy donors and cancer patients. TCRdb's table, derived via immunoSEQ multiplex PCR, lists solely in-frame clones and lacks some. Of 95,000 to 150,000 clones in the sample, roughly 87% were seen once. V was cut by 6 bases and J by 0 bases, with 14 bases left in between. Germline V gene lookup returns CDR1 SQVTM and CDR2 ANQGSEA. This CDR3 has 14 residues. This clonotype was sampled from a young man in good health. The sequencing sample was made of blood. The chain couples TRBV29-1 to TRBJ1-2; perhaps TRBD1 as D (5 bases). The CDR3 sequence: CSVRGDSSNYGYTF. DNA of the CDR3: TGCAGCGTAAGAGGAGACAGCTCTAACTATGGCTACACCTTC. The full variable domain, with the rest looked up from reference TRBV29-1 and TRBJ1-2, is SAVISQKPSRDICQRGTSLTIQCQVDSQVTMMFWYRQQPGQSLTLIATANQGSEATYESGFVIDKFPISRPNLTFSTLTVSNMSPEDSSIYLCSVRGDSSNYGYTFGSGTRLTVV.